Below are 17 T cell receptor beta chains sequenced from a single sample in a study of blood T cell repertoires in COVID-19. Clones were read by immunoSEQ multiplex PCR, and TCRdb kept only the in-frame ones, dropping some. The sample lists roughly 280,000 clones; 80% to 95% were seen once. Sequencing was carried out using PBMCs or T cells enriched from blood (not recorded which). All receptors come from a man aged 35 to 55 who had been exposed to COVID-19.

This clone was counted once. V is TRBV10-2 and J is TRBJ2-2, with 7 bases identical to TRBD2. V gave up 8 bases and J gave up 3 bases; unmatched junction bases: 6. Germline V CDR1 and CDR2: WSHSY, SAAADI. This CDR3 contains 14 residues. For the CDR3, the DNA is TGCGCCAGCGTTAGGGCGGGGGACACCGGGGAGCTGTTTTTT. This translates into CASVRAGDTGELFF.

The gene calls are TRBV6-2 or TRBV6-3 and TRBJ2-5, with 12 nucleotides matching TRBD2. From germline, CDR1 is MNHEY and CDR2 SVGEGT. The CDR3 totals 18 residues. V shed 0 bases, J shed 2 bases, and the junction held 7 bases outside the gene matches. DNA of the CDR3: TGTGCCAGCAGTTACTCTGGAACTAGCGGGAGGTTGCAAGAGACCCAGTACTTC. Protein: CASSYSGTSGRLQETQYF.

Written as DNA, the CDR3 is TGTGCCAGCAGCTTAGAGCGGACAGGGGGAACCTACGAGCAGTACTTC. This translates into CASSLERTGGTYEQYF. This chain connects TRBV11-3 to TRBJ2-7; 10 nucleotides align to TRBD1. The V gene end was trimmed by 0 bases and the J gene end by 2 bases; junction bases not matched to a gene: 4. Germline loops: CDR1 SGHNT, CDR2 YENEEA. The CDR3 sequence is 16 residues long.

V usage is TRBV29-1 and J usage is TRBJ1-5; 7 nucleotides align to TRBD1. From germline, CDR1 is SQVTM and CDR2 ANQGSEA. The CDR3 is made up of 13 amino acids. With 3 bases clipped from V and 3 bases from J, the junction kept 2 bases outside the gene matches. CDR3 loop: CSVDQGDNQPQHF. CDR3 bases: TGCAGCGTTGATCAGGGGGACAATCAGCCCCAGCATTTT.

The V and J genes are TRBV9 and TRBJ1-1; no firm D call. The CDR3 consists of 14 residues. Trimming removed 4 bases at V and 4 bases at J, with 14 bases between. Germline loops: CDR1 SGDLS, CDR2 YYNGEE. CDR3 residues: CASSPREGPTEAFF. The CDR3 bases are TGTGCCAGCAGCCCCCGGGAGGGTCCCACTGAAGCTTTCTTT.

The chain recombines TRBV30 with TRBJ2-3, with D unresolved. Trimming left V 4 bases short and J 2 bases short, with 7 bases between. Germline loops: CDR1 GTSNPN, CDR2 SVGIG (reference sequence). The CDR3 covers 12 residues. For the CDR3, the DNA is TGTGCCTGGACTATAGCCACAGATACGCAGTATTTT. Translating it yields CAWTIATDTQYF.

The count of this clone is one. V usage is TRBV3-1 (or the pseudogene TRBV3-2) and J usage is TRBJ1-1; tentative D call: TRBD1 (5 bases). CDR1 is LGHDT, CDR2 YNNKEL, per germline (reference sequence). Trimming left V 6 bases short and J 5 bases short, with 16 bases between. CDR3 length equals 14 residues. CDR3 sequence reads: CASRRGGGRTEAFF. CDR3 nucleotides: TGTGCCAGCAGAAGGGGCGGGGGGAGGACTGAAGCTTTCTTT.

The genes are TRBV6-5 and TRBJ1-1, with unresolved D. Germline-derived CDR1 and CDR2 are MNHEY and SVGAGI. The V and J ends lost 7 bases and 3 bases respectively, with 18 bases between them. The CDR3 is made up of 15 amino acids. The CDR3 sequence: CASTPGGGRDTEAFF. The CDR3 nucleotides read TGTGCCAGCACCCCGGGAGGCGGGAGGGACACTGAAGCTTTCTTT.

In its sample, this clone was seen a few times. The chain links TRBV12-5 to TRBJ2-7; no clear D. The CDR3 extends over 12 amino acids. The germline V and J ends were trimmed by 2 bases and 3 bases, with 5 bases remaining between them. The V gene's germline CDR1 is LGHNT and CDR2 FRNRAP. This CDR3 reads CASGLFNYEQYF. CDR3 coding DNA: TGTGCTAGTGGTTTGTTCAACTACGAGCAGTACTTC. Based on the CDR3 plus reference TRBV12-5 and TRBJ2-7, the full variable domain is DARVTQTPRHKVTEMGQEVTMRCQPILGHNTVFWYRQTMMQGLELLAYFRNRAPLDDSGMPKDRFSAEMPDATLATLKIQPSEPRDSAVYFCASGLFNYEQYFGPGTRLTVT.

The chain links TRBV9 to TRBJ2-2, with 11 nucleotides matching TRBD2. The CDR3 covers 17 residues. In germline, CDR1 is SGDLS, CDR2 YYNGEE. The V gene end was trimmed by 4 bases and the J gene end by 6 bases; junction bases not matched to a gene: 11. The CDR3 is CASSRNPTSGRAGELFF. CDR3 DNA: TGTGCCAGCAGCAGGAACCCTACTAGCGGGAGAGCCGGGGAGCTGTTTTTT.

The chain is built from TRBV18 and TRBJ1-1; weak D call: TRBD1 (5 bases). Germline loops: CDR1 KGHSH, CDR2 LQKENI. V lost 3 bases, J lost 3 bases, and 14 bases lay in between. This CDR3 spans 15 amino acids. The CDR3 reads CASSPAVRVDTEAFF. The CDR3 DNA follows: TGTGCCAGCTCACCGGCGGTCAGGGTAGACACTGAAGCTTTCTTT.

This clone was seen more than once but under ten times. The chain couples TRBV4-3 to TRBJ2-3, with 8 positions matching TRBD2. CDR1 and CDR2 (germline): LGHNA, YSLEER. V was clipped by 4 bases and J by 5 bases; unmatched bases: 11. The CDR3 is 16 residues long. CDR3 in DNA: TGCGCCAGCAGCCGAGAAACCACTACTAGCGGAGATACGCAGTATTTT. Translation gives CASSRETTTSGDTQYF.

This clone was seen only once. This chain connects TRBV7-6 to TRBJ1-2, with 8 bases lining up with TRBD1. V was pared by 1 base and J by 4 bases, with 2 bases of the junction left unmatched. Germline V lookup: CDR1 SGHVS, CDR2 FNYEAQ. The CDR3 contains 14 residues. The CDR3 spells CASSLGTGGYGYTF. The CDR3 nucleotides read TGTGCCAGCAGCTTAGGAACAGGGGGCTATGGCTACACCTTC.

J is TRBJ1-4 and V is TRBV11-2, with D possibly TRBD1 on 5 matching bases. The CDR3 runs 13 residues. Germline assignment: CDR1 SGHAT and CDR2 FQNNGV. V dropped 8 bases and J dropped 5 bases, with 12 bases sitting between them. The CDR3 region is CASAVGANEKLFF. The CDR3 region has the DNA TGTGCCAGCGCCGTAGGGGCAAATGAAAAACTGTTTTTT.

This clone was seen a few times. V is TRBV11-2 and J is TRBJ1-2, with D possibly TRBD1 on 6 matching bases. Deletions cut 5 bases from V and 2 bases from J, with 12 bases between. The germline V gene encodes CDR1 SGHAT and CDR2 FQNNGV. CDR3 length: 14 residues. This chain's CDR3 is CASSPAGVNYGYTF. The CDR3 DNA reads TGTGCCAGCAGCCCTGCAGGGGTCAACTATGGCTACACCTTC. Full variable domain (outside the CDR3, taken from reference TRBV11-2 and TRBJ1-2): EAGVAQSPRYKIIEKRQSVAFWCNPISGHATLYWYQQILGQGPKLLIQFQNNGVVDDSQLPKDRFSAERLKGVDSTLKIQPAKLEDSAVYLCASSPAGVNYGYTFGSGTRLTVV.

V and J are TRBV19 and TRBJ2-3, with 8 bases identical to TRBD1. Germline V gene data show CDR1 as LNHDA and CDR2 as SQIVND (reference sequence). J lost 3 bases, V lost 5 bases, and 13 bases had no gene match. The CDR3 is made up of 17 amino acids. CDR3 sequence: CASSPTPGTGYTDTQYF. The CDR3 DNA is TGTGCCAGTAGTCCTACCCCCGGGACAGGCTATACAGATACGCAGTATTTT.

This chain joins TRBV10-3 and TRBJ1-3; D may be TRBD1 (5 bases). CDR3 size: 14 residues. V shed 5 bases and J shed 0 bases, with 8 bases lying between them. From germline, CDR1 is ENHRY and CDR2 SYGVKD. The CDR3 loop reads CAISQGSSGNTIYF. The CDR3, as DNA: TGTGCCATCAGTCAGGGTAGCTCTGGAAACACCATATATTTT.